This T cell receptor beta chain originates from a study of a mutant IDH1 vaccine in newly diagnosed glioma. Clones were sequenced by immunoSEQ multiplex PCR, and TCRdb holds only the in-frame ones, with some missing. The sample holds over 50,000 clones, 76% seen once. This CDR3 has 14 residues. V dropped 4 bases and J dropped 10 bases, with 19 bases sitting between them. Germline-derived CDR1 and CDR2 are MNHNS and SASEGT. Points from the study as a whole: Whatever changes occurred in top peripheral T cell clonotypes seemed unrelated to pseudoprogression.

Time point of the sample: week 47, end of study. The study gave 300 ug of mutant IDH1 20-mer peptide per vaccine dose, with topical imiquimod. Eight vaccine doses were administered to patients at weeks 1, 3, 5, 7, 11, 15, 19 and 23. Each of the donors came in with new WHO grade 3 or 4 astrocytomas that were IDH1-mutant and ATRX-lost. A word on this clone: The antigen is not known.

Sequencing was performed on PBMCs, taken from a glioma patient whose treatment included an IDH1 peptide vaccine. V and J are TRBV6-1 and TRBJ1-1; TRBD1 is a possible D gene (6 bases). This receptor was obtained from a woman in her thirties or forties with glioma. Some clones in this sample may be carry-over from other donors' samples. The CDR3 sequence is CASSALTAGAGAFF. CDR3 in DNA: TGTGCCAGCAGTGCACTAACAGCAGGGGCGGGAGCTTTCTTT.